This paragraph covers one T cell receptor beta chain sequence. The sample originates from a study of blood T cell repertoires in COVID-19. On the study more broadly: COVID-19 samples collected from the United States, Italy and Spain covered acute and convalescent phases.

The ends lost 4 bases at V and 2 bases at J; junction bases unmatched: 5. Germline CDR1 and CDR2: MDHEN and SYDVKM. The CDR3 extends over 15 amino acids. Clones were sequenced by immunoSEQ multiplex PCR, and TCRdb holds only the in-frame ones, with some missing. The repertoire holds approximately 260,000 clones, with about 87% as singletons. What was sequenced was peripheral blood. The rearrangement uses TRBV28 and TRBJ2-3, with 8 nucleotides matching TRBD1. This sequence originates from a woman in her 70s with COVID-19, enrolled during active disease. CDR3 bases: TGTGCCAGCAGTTCAGGACAGGGAAACACAGATACGCAGTATTTT. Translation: CASSSGQGNTDTQYF.